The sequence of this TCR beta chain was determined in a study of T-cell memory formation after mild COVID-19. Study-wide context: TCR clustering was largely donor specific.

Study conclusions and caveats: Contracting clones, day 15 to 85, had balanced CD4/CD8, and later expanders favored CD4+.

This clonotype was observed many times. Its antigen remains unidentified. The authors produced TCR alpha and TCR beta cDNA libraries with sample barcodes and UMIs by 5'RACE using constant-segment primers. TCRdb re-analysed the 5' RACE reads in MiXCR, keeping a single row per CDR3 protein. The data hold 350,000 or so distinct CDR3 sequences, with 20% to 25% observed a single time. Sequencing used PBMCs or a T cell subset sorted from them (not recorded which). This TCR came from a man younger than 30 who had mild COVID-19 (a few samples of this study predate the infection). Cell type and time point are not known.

CDR3 in amino acids: CASSVGVTSTDTQYF. The CDR3 DNA sequence: TGTGCCAGCAGCGTTGGGGTTACTAGCACAGATACGCAGTATTTT. The V call is TRBV7-3, the J call TRBJ2-3; no reliable D call. The length of the CDR3 is 15 residues. V was clipped by 5 bases and J by 0 bases, with 12 bases between them. The germline gives CDR1 SGHTA, CDR2 FQGTGA.